This TCR beta chain came from a study of blood T cells in healthy people across ages. Per germline, CDR1 MDHEN and CDR2 SYDVKM. There are 12 residues in the CDR3. Deletions cut 5 bases from V and 7 bases from J, with 9 bases between. The study, taken as a whole, reports: No one knew whether donors had CMV, which possibly confounded expanded clonotype changes. Measured against age, TCR beta diversity per million T cells decreased in a roughly linear manner.

Whenever a sample was processed, at least 6.5 million PBMCs were isolated. On this clonotype: Its matching antigen is unknown.

Primers used in a second PCR of about 7 to 12 cycles were a sample-barcoded 5' primer and a J-beta primer mix. TCRdb ran MiXCR on the 5' RACE reads and lists one entry per CDR3 protein. The table lists about a million distinct CDR3 sequences, 45% to 60% of them singletons. The sequenced sample consisted of blood. The chain recombines TRBV28 with TRBJ1-5, with D possibly matching TRBD1 (6 bases). The TCR originated in a woman aged 55-69 years in good health. The CDR3 region has the DNA TGTGCCAGCAGTCGACAGGCCCAGCCCCAGCATTTT. Protein sequence: CASSRQAQPQHF.